This TCR beta chain came from a study of blood T cell repertoires in COVID-19. Looking at the study overall: COVID-19 samples from acute and convalescent phases originated in the United States, Italy and Spain.

Original processing methods: Estimation of nucleated cell counts relied on the amplification of reference gene primers. Measured with immunoSEQ multiplex PCR; TCRdb has only the in-frame clones, and not every one. V and J calls and clone size are given by that table; D and trimming were obtained from the DNA. The sample holds approximately 270,000 clones, roughly 88% seen once. Germline assignment: CDR1 SGHRS and CDR2 YFSETQ. Trimming pared 3 bases from V and 6 bases from J, leaving 10 bases between. This CDR3 contains 12 residues. The material sequenced was peripheral blood. The receptor was derived from an elderly man with acute or convalescent COVID-19. This sequence joins TRBV5-1 and TRBJ2-7; D uncertain. The CDR3 loop is CASSSINSEQYF. The CDR3 DNA reads as TGCGCCAGCAGCTCCATTAACTCCGAGCAGTACTTC.